The 15 T cell receptor beta chains below were found in one sample sequenced in a study of patients and donors after allogeneic stem cell transplantation (TCRdb year 2020). Library method: RT-PCR. TCRdb names NextSeq 550 as the instrument used. The public reads were run again by TCRdb, first through fastp at Q25 and then through MiXCR, and only productive beta chains were kept. Every CDR3 protein is listed once, alongside the most common genes and DNA of its rows. This sample comprises about a million distinct CDR3 sequences, around 17% of them detected only once. The ten largest account for around 6% of the sample. Sequenced sample: blood, either unsorted or a sorted T cell fraction (not recorded which). These receptors were obtained from a human donor who was either an allogeneic HSCT recipient or a stem cell or donor lymphocyte infusion donor (not recorded which). It is not recorded whose cells these are; they may come from a transplant donor.

This clonotype was seen a handful of times. The chain employs TRBV7-8 and TRBJ2-5; D perhaps matches TRBD2 (6 bases). Germline CDR1 and CDR2: SGHVS and FQNEAQ. The CDR3 sequence is 13 residues long. The V end was cut by 5 bases, the J end by 4 bases, with 11 bases between. Here the CDR3 DNA reads TGTGCCAGCAGCAAGACTAGGGGAGAGACCCAGTACTTC. Its protein product is CASSKTRGETQYF.

The chain uses TRBV6-1 and TRBJ2-2, with D possibly matching TRBD2 (5 bases). The V gene's germline CDR1 is MNHNS and CDR2 SASEGT. The CDR3 spans 15 residues. V lost 6 bases and J 3 bases, leaving 14 bases between the germline ends. The CDR3 nucleotides are TGTGCCAGCAGAGCGCGGGTGGTGTACACCGGGGAGCTGTTTTTT. Translating it yields CASRARVVYTGELFF.

The chain employs TRBV5-1 and TRBJ2-3, with D maybe TRBD2 (6 bases). Per the germline V gene, CDR1 is SGHRS and CDR2 is YFSETQ. The CDR3 consists of 15 residues. V was clipped by 0 bases and J by 2 bases, with 10 bases between them. This CDR3 is CASSLGAGFTDTQYF. The CDR3 DNA follows: TGCGCCAGCAGCTTGGGTGCGGGGTTCACAGATACGCAGTATTTT.

This clonotype has just a few counts. This chain uses TRBV5-1 with TRBJ1-2; D may be TRBD1 (6 bases). The CDR3 spans 15 residues. V gave up 4 bases and J gave up 7 bases, with 20 bases separating them. Germline assignment: CDR1 SGHRS and CDR2 YFSETQ. CDR3: CASSKDSSSVGGYTF. CDR3 coding DNA: TGCGCCAGCAGCAAGGACAGCTCGAGTGTTGGTGGCTACACCTTC.

This chain links TRBV5-6 with TRBJ2-7; 8 bases line up with TRBD1. Trimming removed 4 bases from V and 6 bases from J; junction bases left unmatched: 15. Germline-derived CDR1 and CDR2 are SGHDT and YYEEEE. The CDR3 runs to 16 residues. This CDR3 reads CASSPEGARGLSEQYF. CDR3 DNA sequence: TGTGCCAGCAGCCCCGAGGGGGCCAGGGGGCTAAGCGAGCAGTACTTC.

The chain has TRBV12-3 or TRBV12-4 and TRBJ2-6, with 7 nucleotides matching TRBD2. This CDR3 comprises 14 residues. V lost 5 bases and J lost 4; bases outside the gene matches: 2. Written as DNA, the CDR3 is TGTGCCAGCAGTCCAGCGGGAGGGGCCAACGTCCTGACTTTC. Its translation is CASSPAGGANVLTF.

On this clonotype itself: This may stem from a read error, because a much larger clone lies one nucleotide away. The rearrangement uses TRBV20-1 and TRBJ2-2, with a tentative D call TRBD2 (5 bases). This CDR3 has 13 residues. V lost 3 bases and J 4 bases, leaving 9 bases between the germline ends. Germline-derived CDR1 and CDR2 are DFQATT and SNEGSKA (reference sequence). CDR3 loop: CSASGKGTGELFF. The CDR3 coding sequence is TGCAGTGCTAGCGGGAAGGGCACCGGGGAGCTGTTTTTT.

This clonotype was seen a few times. The chain couples TRBV20-1 to TRBJ2-3, with D possibly TRBD2 on 7 matching bases. CDR3 length: 16 residues. Germline CDR1 reads DFQATT; CDR2 reads SNEGSKA (reference sequence). The germline V and J ends were trimmed by 6 bases and 0 bases, with 19 bases remaining between them. The CDR3: CSAPGGRGESTDTQYF. The CDR3 coding sequence is TGCAGTGCCCCCGGGGGGAGGGGGGAAAGCACAGATACGCAGTATTTT.

The J gene is TRBJ2-3, the V gene TRBV5-6; no reliable D call. This CDR3 comprises 15 residues. Trimming took 3 bases from V and 0 from J, leaving 11 bases between them. Germline V gives CDR1 SGHDT, CDR2 YYEEEE. The chain's CDR3 is CASSYVQLSTDTQYF. The CDR3 DNA sequence: TGTGCCAGCAGCTACGTACAGCTTAGCACAGATACGCAGTATTTT.

The chain couples TRBV12-5 to TRBJ2-3, with TRBD1 identical over 8 bases. Germline-derived CDR1 and CDR2 are LGHNT and FRNRAP. Trimming removed 7 bases from V and 3 bases from J; junction bases left unmatched: 9. There are 15 residues in the CDR3. CDR3 in amino acids: CASAPGQGITDTQYF. CDR3 bases: TGTGCTAGTGCCCCCGGACAGGGAATAACAGATACGCAGTATTTT.

This clonotype was seen ten or more times. The chain employs TRBV12-3 or TRBV12-4 and TRBJ1-2, with D maybe TRBD1 (5 bases). V lost 6 bases to trimming and J lost 8 bases, with 19 bases between them. The CDR3 runs 14 residues. The CDR3 spells CASRSNGTRGGYTF. Here the CDR3 DNA reads TGTGCCAGCAGATCAAACGGGACTCGGGGCGGCTACACCTTC.

The CDR3 loop reads CASSLFEAEQYF. In nucleotides, the CDR3 is TGTGCCAGCAGCTTATTCGAGGCCGAGCAGTACTTC. The rearrangement joins TRBV11-3 to TRBJ2-7; D gene unclear. Germline CDR1 and CDR2: SGHNT and YENEEA. The V and J ends lost 2 bases and 6 bases respectively, with 8 bases between them. This CDR3 region has 12 residues. Full variable domain (missing parts from reference TRBV11-3 and TRBJ2-7): EAGVVQSPRYKIIEKKQPVAFWCNPISGHNTLYWYLQNLGQGPELLIRYENEEAVDDSQLPKDRFSAERLKGVDSTLKIQPAELGDSAVYLCASSLFEAEQYFGPGTRLTVT.

This sequence joins TRBV5-1 and TRBJ2-7, with D possibly being TRBD2 (5 bases). The ends were cut back, 3 bases at V and 7 bases at J, with 11 bases in the middle. The CDR3 length is 12 residues. CDR1 is SGHRS, CDR2 YFSETQ, per germline. The CDR3 is CASSSSGLEQYF. As DNA, the CDR3 is TGCGCCAGCAGCTCCTCGGGGTTGGAGCAGTACTTC. Supplemented by reference TRBV5-1 and TRBJ2-7, the full variable domain reads KAGVTQTPRYLIKTRGQQVTLSCSPISGHRSVSWYQQTPGQGLQFLFEYFSETQRNKGNFPGRFSGRQFSNSRSEMNVSTLELGDSALYLCASSSSGLEQYFGPGTRLTVT.

A few counts support this clonotype. The chain links TRBV12-3 or TRBV12-4 to TRBJ2-7; 8 bases fit TRBD2. The V and J ends lost 8 bases and 3 bases, in that order; junction bases with no gene match: 6. The CDR3 totals 13 residues. The CDR3 spells CASGRGDHYEQYF. The CDR3 bases are TGTGCCAGCGGGCGGGGGGACCACTACGAGCAGTACTTC.

The genes are TRBV3-1 and TRBJ2-1; D is uncertain. CDR1 is LGHDT and CDR2 is YNNKEL in the germline V gene (reference sequence). Trimming removed 3 bases from V and 12 bases from J, with 15 bases in between. The CDR3 sequence is 13 residues long. CDR3 sequence: CASSQETGLRQFF. DNA for the CDR3: TGTGCCAGCAGCCAGGAGACTGGATTAAGGCAGTTCTTC.